What follows describes a single T cell receptor beta chain. Antigen: not known. The V gene's germline CDR1 is SGHTA and CDR2 FQGNSA. The CDR3 has 15 residues. After removal of 5 bases from V and 5 bases from J, the junction contained 10 bases not matched to a gene. This sample was taken from a study of T cell repertoires in ileal Crohn's disease. Across the whole study: Surgery for a complication: stricturing in around 60%, penetrating in 39%. Study-wide results and caveats: Clonal expansions were more frequent in active smokers than non-smokers at surgery. Clonality above 26.8% at surgery always came with endoscopic recurrence.

About 490 nanograms of biopsy DNA per sample underwent TCRB immunosequencing. Data came from immunoSEQ multiplex PCR; TCRdb stores just in-frame clones and leaves some out. The data show a few thousand clones, 82% seen once. This receptor was obtained from an adult with Crohn's disease. The sample taken for sequencing was ileal tissue. V is TRBV7-2 and J is TRBJ1-2; 8 bases fit TRBD1. CDR3 amino acids: CASSLDRGEIYGYTF. In nucleotides, the CDR3 is TGTGCCAGCAGCCTCGACAGGGGAGAAATTTATGGCTACACCTTC.